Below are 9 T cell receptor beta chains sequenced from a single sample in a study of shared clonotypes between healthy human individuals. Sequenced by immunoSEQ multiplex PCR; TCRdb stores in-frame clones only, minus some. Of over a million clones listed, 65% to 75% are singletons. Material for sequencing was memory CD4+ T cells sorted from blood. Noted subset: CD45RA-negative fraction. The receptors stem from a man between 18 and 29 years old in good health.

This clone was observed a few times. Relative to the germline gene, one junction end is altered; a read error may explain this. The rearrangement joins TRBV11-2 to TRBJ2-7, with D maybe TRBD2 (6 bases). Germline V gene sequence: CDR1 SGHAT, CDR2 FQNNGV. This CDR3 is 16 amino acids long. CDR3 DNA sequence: TGTGCCAGCAGCATAGAACCGGGACTGGGCTCCTACGAGCAGTACTTC. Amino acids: CASSIEPGLGSYEQYF. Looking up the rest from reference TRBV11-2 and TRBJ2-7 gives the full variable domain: EAGVAQSPRYKIIEKRQSVAFWCNPISGHATLYWYQQILGQGPKLLIQFQNNGVVDDSQLPKDRFSAERLKGVDSTLKIQPAKLEDSAVYLCASSIEPGLGSYEQYFGPGTRLTVT.

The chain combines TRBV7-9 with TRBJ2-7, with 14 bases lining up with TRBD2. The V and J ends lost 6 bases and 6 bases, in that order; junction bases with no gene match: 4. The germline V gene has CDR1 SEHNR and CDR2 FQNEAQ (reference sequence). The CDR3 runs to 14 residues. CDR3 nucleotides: TGTGCCAGCAGTACCGGGACTAGCGGGAGCGAGCAGTACTTC. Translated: CASSTGTSGSEQYF.

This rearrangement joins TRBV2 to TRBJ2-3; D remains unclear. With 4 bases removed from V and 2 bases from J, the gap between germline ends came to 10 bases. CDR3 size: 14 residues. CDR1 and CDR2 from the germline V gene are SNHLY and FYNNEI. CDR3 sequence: CASSVLASTDTQYF. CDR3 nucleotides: TGTGCCAGCAGTGTGTTGGCGTCCACAGATACGCAGTATTTT.

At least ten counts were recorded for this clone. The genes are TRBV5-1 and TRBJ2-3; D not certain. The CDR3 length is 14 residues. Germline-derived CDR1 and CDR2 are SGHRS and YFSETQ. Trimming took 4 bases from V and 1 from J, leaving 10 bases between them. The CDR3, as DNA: TGCGCCAGCAGCATCCAACTGGGCACAGATACGCAGTATTTT. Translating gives CASSIQLGTDTQYF.

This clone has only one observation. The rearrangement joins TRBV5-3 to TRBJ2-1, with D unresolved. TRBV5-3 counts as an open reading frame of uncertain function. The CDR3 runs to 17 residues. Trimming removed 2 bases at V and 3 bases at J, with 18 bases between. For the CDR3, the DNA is TGTGCCAGAAGCTTTGAAACGCTTATGGCCAACTACAATGAGCAGTTCTTC. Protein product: CARSFETLMANYNEQFF.

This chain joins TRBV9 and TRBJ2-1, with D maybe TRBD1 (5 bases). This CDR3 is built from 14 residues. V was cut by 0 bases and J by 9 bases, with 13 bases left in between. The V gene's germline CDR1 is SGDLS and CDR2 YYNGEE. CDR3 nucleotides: TGTGCCAGCAGCGTAGCTACAGGCCGCCCTGAGCAGTTCTTC. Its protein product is CASSVATGRPEQFF.

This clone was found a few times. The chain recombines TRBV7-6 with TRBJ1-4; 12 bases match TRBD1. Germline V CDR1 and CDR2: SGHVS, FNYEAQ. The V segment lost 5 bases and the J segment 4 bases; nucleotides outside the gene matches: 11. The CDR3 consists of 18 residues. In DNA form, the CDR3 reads TGTGCCAGCAGCAACCGGGACAGGGGGCAGATGGTTAATGAAAAACTGTTTTTT. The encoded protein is CASSNRDRGQMVNEKLFF.

In nucleotides, the CDR3 is TGTGCCAGCTCACCTCGGGGGGTTAGGGATGAGCAGTTCTTC. It is translated as CASSPRGVRDEQFF. This sequence joins TRBV18 and TRBJ2-1; TRBD2 matches 7 bases. CDR1 is KGHSH and CDR2 is LQKENI in the germline V gene. With V trimmed by 3 bases and J by 8 bases, 7 bases remained unmatched. This CDR3 is built from 14 residues. Based on the CDR3 plus reference TRBV18 and TRBJ2-1, the full variable domain is NAGVMQNPRHLVRRRGQEARLRCSPMKGHSHVYWYRQLPEEGLKFMVYLQKENIIDESGMPKERFSAEFPKEGPSILRIQQVVRGDSAAYFCASSPRGVRDEQFFGPGTRLTVL.

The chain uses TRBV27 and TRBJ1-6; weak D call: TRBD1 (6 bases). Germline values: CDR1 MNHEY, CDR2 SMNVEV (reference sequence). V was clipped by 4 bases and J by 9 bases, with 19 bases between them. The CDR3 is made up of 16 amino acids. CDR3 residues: CASSSSNLSGASPLHF. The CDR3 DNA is TGTGCCAGCAGTTCCAGTAACCTATCAGGGGCTTCACCCCTCCACTTT.